This record covers a single TCR beta chain. CDR1 MNHEY and CDR2 SVGAGI come from the germline V gene. The CDR3 covers 13 residues. The germline V and J ends were trimmed by 8 bases and 9 bases, with 20 bases remaining between them. Genomic DNA (from each subset) was split evenly across several immunoSEQ plates. Replicate PCRs run on sorted subsets employed around 200 ng DNA, approximately 30,000 T cell genomes. Produced via immunoSEQ multiplex PCR; TCRdb's table is partial and in-frame only. In the table there are 2.5 million or so clones, more than 80% of which are singletons. All donors qualified as healthy HIV-negative adults and had experienced no recent acute infections or vaccinations. CD4+ cell separation produced CD45RA+ naive and CD45RA-negative memory subsets. The source of the sample is a study of shared clonotypes between healthy human individuals.

The V gene is TRBV6-5, the J gene TRBJ2-7; D not certain. The clonotype was recovered from a man aged 18 to 35 in good health. The sample consisted of naive CD4+ T cells sorted from blood. The subset was: CD45RA+ positively selected. CDR3 nucleotide sequence: TGTGCCAGCTCGGGCAGCCGGACGGGTCGGCAGTACTTC. Translated, it gives CASSGSRTGRQYF.